This T cell receptor beta chain was documented in a study of response to subunit inactivated influenza vaccine. Study-level findings and limits: Authors suggested seasonal influenza vaccinations each recruit few new T cells.

The CDR3 length is 15 residues. Germline V gene lookup returns CDR1 LGHNA and CDR2 YNFKEQ. J was trimmed by 4 bases and V by 1 base; bases with no gene match: 5. This clonotype has only a few counts. The target antigen is unknown. TCRdb itself ran the RT-PCR reads through MiXCR, one entry per CDR3 protein. This repertoire shows hundreds of thousands of distinct CDR3 sequences, around 13% found once; its top ten account for less than 8.5%. The sequence derives from a man aged 45-65 years who received an inactivated influenza vaccine. The chain joins TRBV4-2 to TRBJ2-5, with 8 nucleotides matching TRBD2. Sequenced material: PBMCs from blood, taken 14 to 15 days before vaccination. The CDR3 loop reads CASSQATSAGETQYF. As DNA, the CDR3 is TGTGCCAGCAGCCAAGCGACTAGCGCGGGAGAGACCCAGTACTTC.